The clone carrying this T cell receptor (beta chain) appeared many times. Its matching antigen is unknown. TCRdb re-analysed the RT-PCR reads in MiXCR, keeping a single row per CDR3 protein. The table records 450,000 to 600,000 distinct CDR3 sequences, approximately 15% of them present only once. The sample is drawn from a study of response to subunit inactivated influenza vaccine. General study points: The authors offered the suggestion that each seasonal influenza vaccination recruits few new T cells.

The sequence was collected from a man aged 45 to 75 who received an inactivated influenza vaccine. Sequencing used CD4+ T cells sorted from PBMCs, obtained roughly 24 months after vaccination.

The CDR3 here is CASSLGTSDSTDTQYF. The CDR3 DNA follows: TGCGCCAGCAGCTTGGGGACTAGCGACAGCACAGATACGCAGTATTTT. The V and J genes are TRBV5-1 and TRBJ2-3, with TRBD2 identical over 9 bases. Trimming removed 0 bases from V and 0 bases from J; junction bases left unmatched: 2. CDR3 length: 16 residues. Germline-derived CDR1 and CDR2 are SGHRS and YFSETQ.